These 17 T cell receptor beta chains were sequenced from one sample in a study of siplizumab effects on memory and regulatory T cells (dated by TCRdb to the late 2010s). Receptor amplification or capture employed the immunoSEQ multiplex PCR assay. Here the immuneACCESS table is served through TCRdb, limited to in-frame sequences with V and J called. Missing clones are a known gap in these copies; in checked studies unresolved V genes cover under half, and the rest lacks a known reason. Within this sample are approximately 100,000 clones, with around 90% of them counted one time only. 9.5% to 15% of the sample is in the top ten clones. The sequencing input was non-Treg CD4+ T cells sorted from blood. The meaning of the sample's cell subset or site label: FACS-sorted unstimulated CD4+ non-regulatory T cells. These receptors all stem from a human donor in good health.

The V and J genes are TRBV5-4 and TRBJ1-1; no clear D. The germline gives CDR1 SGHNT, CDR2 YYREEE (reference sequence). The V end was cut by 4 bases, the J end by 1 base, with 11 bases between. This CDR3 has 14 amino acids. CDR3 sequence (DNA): TGTGCCAGCAGCGCTGACTCCAGGAACACTGAAGCTTTCTTT. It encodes CASSADSRNTEAFF.

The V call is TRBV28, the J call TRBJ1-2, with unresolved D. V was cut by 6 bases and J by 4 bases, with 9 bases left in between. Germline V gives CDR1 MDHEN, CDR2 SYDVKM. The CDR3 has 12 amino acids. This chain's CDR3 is CASRVLSYGYTF. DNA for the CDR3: TGTGCCAGCAGGGTCCTTTCCTATGGCTACACCTTC.

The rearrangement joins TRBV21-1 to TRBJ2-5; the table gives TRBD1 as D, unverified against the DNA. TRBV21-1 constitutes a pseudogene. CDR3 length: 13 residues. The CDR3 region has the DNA TGTGCCAGCAGTCAGGGGTTGAAAGAGACCCAGTACTTC. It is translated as CASSQGLKETQYF.

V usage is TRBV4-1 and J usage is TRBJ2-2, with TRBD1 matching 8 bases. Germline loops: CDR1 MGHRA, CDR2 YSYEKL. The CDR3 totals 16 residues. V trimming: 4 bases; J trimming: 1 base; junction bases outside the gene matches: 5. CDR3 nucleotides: TGCGCCAGCAGCCGCGGACAGGGTAAGAACACCGGGGAGCTGTTTTTT. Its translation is CASSRGQGKNTGELFF.

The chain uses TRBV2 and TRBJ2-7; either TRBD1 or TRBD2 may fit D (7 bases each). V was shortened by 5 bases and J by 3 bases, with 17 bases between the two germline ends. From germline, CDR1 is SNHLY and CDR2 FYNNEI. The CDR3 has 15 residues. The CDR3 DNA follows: TGTGCCAGCAGTAGACAGGGAGGGGGCCTCTACGAGCAGTACTTC. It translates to CASSRQGGGLYEQYF.

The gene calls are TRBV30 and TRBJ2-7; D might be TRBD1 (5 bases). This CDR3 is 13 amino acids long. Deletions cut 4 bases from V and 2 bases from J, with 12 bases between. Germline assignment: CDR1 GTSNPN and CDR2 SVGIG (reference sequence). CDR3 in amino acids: CAWNSAGTYEQYF. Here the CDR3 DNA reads TGTGCCTGGAATTCGGCAGGGACCTACGAGCAGTACTTC.

CDR3 sequence reads: CASSGGRGLGETQYF. Here the CDR3 DNA reads TGTGCCAGCAGTGGGGGCAGGGGGCTTGGAGAGACCCAGTACTTC. The gene calls are TRBV25-1 and TRBJ2-5; 8 bases are a match to TRBD1. CDR1 is MGHDK, CDR2 SYGVNS, per germline. V shed 4 bases and J 4 bases; nucleotides not matched to a gene: 8. The CDR3 extends over 15 amino acids.

CDR3 residues: CASSGRTSGRGNEQFF. The CDR3 DNA reads as TGCGCCAGCAGCGGGCGGACTAGCGGGAGAGGTAATGAGCAGTTCTTC. J is TRBJ2-1 and V is TRBV5-1, with 13 bases matching TRBD2. CDR3 length: 16 residues. CDR1 and CDR2 from the germline V gene are SGHRS and YFSETQ. With V trimmed by 4 bases and J by 7 bases, 8 bases remained unmatched.

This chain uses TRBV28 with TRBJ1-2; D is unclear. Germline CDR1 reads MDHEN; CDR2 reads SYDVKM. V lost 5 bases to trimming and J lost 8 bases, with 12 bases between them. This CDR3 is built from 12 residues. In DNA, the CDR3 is TGTGCCAGCAGTGAGGAAATCAGGGGCTACACCTTC. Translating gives CASSEEIRGYTF.

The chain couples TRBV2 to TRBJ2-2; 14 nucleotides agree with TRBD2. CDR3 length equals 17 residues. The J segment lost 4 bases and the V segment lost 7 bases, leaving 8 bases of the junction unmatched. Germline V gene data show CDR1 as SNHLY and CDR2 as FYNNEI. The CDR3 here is CASTLAGLAGVTGELFF. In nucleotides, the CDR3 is TGTGCCAGCACCCTGGCGGGACTAGCGGGAGTCACCGGGGAGCTGTTTTTT.

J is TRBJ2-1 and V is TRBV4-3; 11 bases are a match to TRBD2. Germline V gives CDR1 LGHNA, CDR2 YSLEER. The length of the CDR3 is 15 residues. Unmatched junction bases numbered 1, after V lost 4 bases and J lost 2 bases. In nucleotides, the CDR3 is TGCGCCAGCAGCCCGACTAGCGGGACCTACAATGAGCAGTTCTTC. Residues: CASSPTSGTYNEQFF.

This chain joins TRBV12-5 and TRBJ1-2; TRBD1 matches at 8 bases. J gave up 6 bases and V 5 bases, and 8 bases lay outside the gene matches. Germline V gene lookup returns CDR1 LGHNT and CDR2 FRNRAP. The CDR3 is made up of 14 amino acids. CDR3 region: CASGPDRGGHGYTF. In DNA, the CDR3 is TGTGCTAGTGGTCCCGACAGGGGAGGACATGGCTACACCTTC.

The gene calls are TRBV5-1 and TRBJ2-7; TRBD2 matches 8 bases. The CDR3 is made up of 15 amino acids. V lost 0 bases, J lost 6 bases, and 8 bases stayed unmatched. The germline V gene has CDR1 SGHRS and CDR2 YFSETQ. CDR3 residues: CASSLASGTRSEQYF. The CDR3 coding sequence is TGCGCCAGCAGCTTGGCGTCCGGGACTAGGAGCGAGCAGTACTTC.

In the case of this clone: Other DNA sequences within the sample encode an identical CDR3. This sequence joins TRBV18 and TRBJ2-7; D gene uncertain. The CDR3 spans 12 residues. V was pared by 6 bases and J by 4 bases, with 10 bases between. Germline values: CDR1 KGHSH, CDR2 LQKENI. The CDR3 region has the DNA TGTGCCAGCTCTACATCTGGGTACGAGCAGTACTTC. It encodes CASSTSGYEQYF. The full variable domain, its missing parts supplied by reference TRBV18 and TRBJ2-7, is NAGVMQNPRHLVRRRGQEARLRCSPMKGHSHVYWYRQLPEEGLKFMVYLQKENIIDESGMPKERFSAEFPKEGPSILRIQQVVRGDSAAYFCASSTSGYEQYFGPGTRLTVT.

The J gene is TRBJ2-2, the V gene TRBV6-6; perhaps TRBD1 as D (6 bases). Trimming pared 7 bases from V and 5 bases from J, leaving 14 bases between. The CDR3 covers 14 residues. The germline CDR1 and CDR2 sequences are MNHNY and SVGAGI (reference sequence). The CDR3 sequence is CASTGQKRTGELFF. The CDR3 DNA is TGTGCCAGCACGGGACAAAAGAGGACCGGGGAGCTGTTTTTT.

The CDR3 loop reads CASSFPQGVDTQYF. CDR3 nucleotide sequence: TGTGCCAGCAGCTTCCCGCAGGGGGTAGATACGCAGTATTTT. V and J are TRBV11-1 and TRBJ2-3; TRBD1 matches 7 bases. Per germline, CDR1 SGHAT and CDR2 FQDESV (reference sequence). This CDR3 spans 14 amino acids. Trimming removed 3 bases from V and 5 bases from J; junction bases left unmatched: 5.

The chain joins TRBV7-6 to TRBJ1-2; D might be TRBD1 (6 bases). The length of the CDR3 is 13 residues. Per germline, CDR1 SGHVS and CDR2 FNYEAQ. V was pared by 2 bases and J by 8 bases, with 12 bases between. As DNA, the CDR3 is TGTGCCAGCAGCTTATCCCAGGGGCAAGGCTACACCTTC. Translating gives CASSLSQGQGYTF. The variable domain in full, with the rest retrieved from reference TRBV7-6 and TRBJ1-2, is GAGVSQSPRYKVTKRGQDVALRCDPISGHVSLYWYRQALGQGPEFLTYFNYEAQQDKSGLPNDRFSAERPEGSISTLTIQRTEQRDSAMYRCASSLSQGQGYTFGSGTRLTVV.